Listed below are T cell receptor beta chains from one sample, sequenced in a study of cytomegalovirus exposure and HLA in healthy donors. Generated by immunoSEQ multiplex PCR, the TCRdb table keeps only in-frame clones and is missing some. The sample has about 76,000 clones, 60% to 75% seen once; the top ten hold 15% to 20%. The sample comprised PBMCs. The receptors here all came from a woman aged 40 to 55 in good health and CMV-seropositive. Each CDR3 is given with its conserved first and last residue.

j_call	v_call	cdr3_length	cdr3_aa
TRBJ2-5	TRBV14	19	CASSQDMGLAGGVAETQYF
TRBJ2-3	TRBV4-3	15	CASSPQGIRTDTQYF
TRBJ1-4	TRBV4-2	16	CASSKQGQGNNEKLFF
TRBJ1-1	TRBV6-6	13	CASCPGGYTEAFF
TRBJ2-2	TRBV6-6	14	CASRAGTNTGELFF
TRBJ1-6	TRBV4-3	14	CASSQDRGASPLHF
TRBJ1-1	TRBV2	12	CASSRSETEAFF
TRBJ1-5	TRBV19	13	CASSETGGEPQHF
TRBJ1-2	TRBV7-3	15	CASSLTSQKRYGYTF
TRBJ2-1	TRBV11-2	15	CASSLVLGRRDEQFF
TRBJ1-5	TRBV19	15	CASRDRGSPNQPQHF
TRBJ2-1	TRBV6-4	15	CASSDRLAVIDEQFF
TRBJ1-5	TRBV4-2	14	CASSPRGLDQPQHF
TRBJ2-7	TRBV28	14	CASGGQPITYEQYF
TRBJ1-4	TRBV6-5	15	CASSGTGVTNEKLFF
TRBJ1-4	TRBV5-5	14	CASSFSTTNEKLFF
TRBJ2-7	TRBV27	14	CASSNAGGFHEQYF
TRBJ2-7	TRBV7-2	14	CASSLAGRESEQYF
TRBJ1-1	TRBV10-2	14	CASSEQGVNTEAFF
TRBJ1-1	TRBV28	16	CASSSLGGRGDTEAFF
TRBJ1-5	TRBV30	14	CAWSVGGLYQPQHF
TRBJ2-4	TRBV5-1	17	CASSESGVQIAKNIQYF
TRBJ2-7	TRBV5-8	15	CASTLGAGYSYEQYF
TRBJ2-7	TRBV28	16	CASSARGVGQFDEQYF
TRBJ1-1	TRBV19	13	CASWGGGNTEAFF
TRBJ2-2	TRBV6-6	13	CASSYLATGELFF
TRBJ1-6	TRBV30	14	CAWSVVWANSPLHF
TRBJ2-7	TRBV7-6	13	CASSSQGKYEQYF
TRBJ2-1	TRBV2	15	CASSEGGQGLNEQFF
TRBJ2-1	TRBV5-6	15	CASSLAPMSGDEQFF
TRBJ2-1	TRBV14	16	CASSQEMGAREDEQFF
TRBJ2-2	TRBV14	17	CASSRTYGGANTGELFF
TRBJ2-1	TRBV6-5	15	CASRTGEWRTNEQFF
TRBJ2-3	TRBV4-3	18	CASSQGNSAGVGTDTQYF
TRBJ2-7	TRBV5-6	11	CASSLTGEQYF
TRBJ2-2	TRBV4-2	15	CASSQDLRGTGELFF
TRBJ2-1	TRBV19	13	CASSSGYYNEQFF
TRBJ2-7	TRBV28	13	CASSWGQTDEQYF
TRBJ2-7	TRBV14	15	CASSQLPGLGAEQYF
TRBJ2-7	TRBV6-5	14	CASRVTGRRSEQYF
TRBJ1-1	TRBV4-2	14	CASSKGQGGTEAFF
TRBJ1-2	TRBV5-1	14	CASALGQGAFGYTF
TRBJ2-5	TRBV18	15	CASSPGTGGKETQYF
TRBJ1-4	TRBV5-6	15	CASSDKTGTNEKLFF
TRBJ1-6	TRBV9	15	CASSSATGNNSPLHF
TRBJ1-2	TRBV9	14	CASSVDAGEFSYTF
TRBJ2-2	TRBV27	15	CASRTGVPLPGELFF
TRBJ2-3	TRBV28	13	CASSRLAVRTQYF